The 6 T cell receptor beta chains listed next were all sequenced from one sample in a study of early T cells in non-severe SARS-CoV-2 infection. TCRdb analysed the 5' RACE reads with MiXCR anew, one entry per CDR3 protein. Of approximately 73,000 distinct CDR3 sequences detected, around 13% appear once; the ten largest clones hold approximately 1.1%. Sequenced: whole blood. The receptors here all came from an adult who was a healthcare worker with PCR-confirmed SARS-CoV-2 infection or an uninfected control (not recorded which).

This chain connects TRBV7-6 to TRBJ2-3, with D perhaps TRBD2 (6 bases). CDR1 SGHVS and CDR2 FNYEAQ come from the germline V gene. This CDR3 is built from 15 residues. V was trimmed by 6 bases and J by 6 bases, leaving 19 bases between them. The CDR3 DNA reads TGTGCCAGCAGGGCGGGGACTCCCACCCAGGATACGCAGTATTTT. Its protein is CASRAGTPTQDTQYF.

This clonotype was counted between two and nine times. The chain joins TRBV6-5 to TRBJ2-1; D uncertain. There are 13 residues in the CDR3. From germline, CDR1 is MNHEY and CDR2 SVGAGI. Deletions cut 5 bases from V and 4 bases from J, with 9 bases between. The CDR3 DNA is TGTGCCAGCAGTCCGAATTTGTACAATGAGCAGTTCTTC. Translated, it gives CASSPNLYNEQFF.

This clonotype was counted ten times or more. The V call is TRBV18, the J call TRBJ1-6; perhaps TRBD1 as D (5 bases). The CDR3 contains 15 residues. Deletions cut 2 bases from V and 8 bases from J, with 13 bases between. From germline, CDR1 is KGHSH and CDR2 LQKENI. The CDR3 nucleotides read TGTGCCAGCTCACCAGCAGGGCAACAGGATTCACCCCTCCACTTT. Amino acid sequence: CASSPAGQQDSPLHF.

The rearrangement links TRBV12-3 or TRBV12-4 to TRBJ1-5, with D possibly being TRBD1 (6 bases). V lost 5 bases to trimming and J lost 6 bases, with 14 bases between them. The CDR3 runs 14 residues. CDR3 sequence (DNA): TGTGCCAGCAGTCCGAGCGGGGGGCCTCAGCCCCAGCATTTT. Protein sequence: CASSPSGGPQPQHF.

This clonotype was observed a few times. The chain has TRBV29-1 and TRBJ2-5; TRBD1 agrees at 7 bases. CDR3 length: 12 residues. Germline trimming cut 5 bases from V and 5 bases from J; bases unmatched to any gene: 5. Per the germline V gene, CDR1 is SQVTM and CDR2 is ANQGSEA. The CDR3 region is CSVQGGQETQYF. CDR3 nucleotides: TGCAGCGTTCAAGGGGGCCAGGAGACCCAGTACTTC.

This clonotype was detected many times. V and J are TRBV29-1 and TRBJ1-5; possible D gene TRBD1, 5 bases. Per germline, CDR1 SQVTM and CDR2 ANQGSEA. This CDR3 has 13 residues. Trimming took 6 bases from V and 3 from J, leaving 12 bases between them. CDR3 sequence reads: CSVADRFNQPQHF. CDR3 sequence (DNA): TGCAGCGTGGCTGACAGATTCAATCAGCCCCAGCATTTT.